Described below is a single TCR beta chain sequence and its context. The sample originates from a study of blood T cell repertoires in COVID-19. Study in general: COVID-19 samples from acute and convalescent phases originated in the United States, Italy and Spain. T cells, B-cell-depleted T cells, or PBMCs provided the cDNA or gDNA that served as material.

As handled by the study authors: From reference gene primer amplification, estimates of nucleated cell counts were derived. Data came from immunoSEQ multiplex PCR; TCRdb stores just in-frame clones and leaves some out. V, J and clone size derive from that table, while D and trimming were established from the DNA sequence. The table records about 200,000 clones, approximately 90% of them present only once. Germline V gene data show CDR1 as LGHDT and CDR2 as YNNKEL (reference sequence). There are 14 residues in the CDR3. V shed 1 base and J shed 2 bases, with 8 bases lying between them. The V call is TRBV3-1 (or the pseudogene TRBV3-2), the J call TRBJ1-1; possible D gene TRBD1, 5 bases. The TCR comes from a man under 40 with acute or convalescent COVID-19. Sequencing was done on a sample of peripheral blood. CDR3 in amino acids: CASSQVQVNTEAFF. The CDR3 DNA sequence: TGTGCCAGCAGCCAAGTACAGGTTAACACTGAAGCTTTCTTT.